A selection of T cell receptor beta chains follows, all from one sample in a study of T cell responses to AZD1222 COVID-19 vaccine. Libraries were prepared by immunoSEQ multiplex PCR; TCRdb keeps only in-frame clonotypes and omits some of them. Here the sample spans approximately 77,000 clones, about 92% being singletons. The input for sequencing was peripheral blood, taken 28 days after the second AZD1222 dose. The source of these receptors is an adult who received the AZD1222 COVID-19 vaccine. The CDR3 runs from the conserved cysteine through the conserved F or W. Each record gives: clone size, J gene, D gene, V gene, CDR3 DNA, CDR3 protein. A D gene is named only where the DNA matches it firmly. Not all rows give a size; the values are once, few, many and, for expanded clones, a class.

clone size: NA; J gene: TRBJ2-7; D gene: NA; V gene: TRBV6-5; CDR3 DNA: TGTGCCAGCAGTTACTCTCCGGGACGCCAATCGCAGTACTTC; CDR3 protein: CASSYSPGRQSQYF
clone size: once; J gene: TRBJ2-1; D gene: TRBD2; V gene: TRBV27; CDR3 DNA: TGTGCCAGCACCCAATCTTTAGCGGGCGCCGAACTCTTC; CDR3 protein: CASTQSLAGAELF
clone size: NA; J gene: TRBJ2-7; D gene: TRBD1; V gene: TRBV7-6; CDR3 DNA: TGTGCCAGCAGTCCCGCCGGGACAGGGGGAGAGGGTACCGCGGACGAGCAGTACTTC; CDR3 protein: CASSPAGTGGEGTADEQYF
clone size: NA; J gene: TRBJ1-5; D gene: NA; V gene: TRBV27; CDR3 DNA: TGTGCCAGCAGTTCTGAAGATAGCAATCAGCCCCAGCATTTT; CDR3 protein: CASSSEDSNQPQHF
clone size: NA; J gene: TRBJ1-1; D gene: TRBD1; V gene: TRBV10-3; CDR3 DNA: TGTGCCATCAGCGCGGGACAGGGTGGGAACACTGAAGCTTTCTTT; CDR3 protein: CAISAGQGGNTEAFF
clone size: NA; J gene: TRBJ2-4; D gene: NA; V gene: TRBV23-1; CDR3 DNA: TGCGCCAGCAGTCAACCGACGACTAATACCTTGCCCTACATTCAGTACTTC; CDR3 protein: CASSQPTTNTLPYIQYF
clone size: few; J gene: TRBJ2-7; D gene: NA; V gene: TRBV4-1; CDR3 DNA: TGCGCCAGCAGCCAAGAGTCCGGGGTCGGCTACGAGCAGTACTTC; CDR3 protein: CASSQESGVGYEQYF
clone size: NA; J gene: TRBJ1-6; D gene: TRBD1; V gene: TRBV2; CDR3 DNA: TGTGCCAGCAGGACAGGGGCGGGAGGCAATTCACCCCTCCACTTT; CDR3 protein: CASRTGAGGNSPLHF
clone size: NA; J gene: TRBJ1-3; D gene: NA; V gene: TRBV25-1; CDR3 DNA: TGTGCCAGCAGAGAGACAGGCACGGGCGGAAACACCATATATTTT; CDR3 protein: CASRETGTGGNTIYF
clone size: NA; J gene: TRBJ2-2; D gene: TRBD2; V gene: TRBV11-3; CDR3 DNA: TGTGCCAGCAGCCTGGGACTAGCGGGCACCGGGGAGCTGTTTTTT; CDR3 protein: CASSLGLAGTGELFF
clone size: NA; J gene: TRBJ1-2; D gene: NA; V gene: TRBV12-3/TRBV12-4; CDR3 DNA: TGTGCCAGCAGTCCTCAGCCCCCTCGTGGCTACACCTTC; CDR3 protein: CASSPQPPRGYTF
clone size: NA; J gene: TRBJ1-1; D gene: NA; V gene: TRBV14; CDR3 DNA: TGTGCCAGCAGCCCGACACCGAACACTGAAGCTTTCTTT; CDR3 protein: CASSPTPNTEAFF
clone size: NA; J gene: TRBJ2-7; D gene: NA; V gene: TRBV19; CDR3 DNA: TGTGCCAGTAGAAAGACTAGATCCTACGAGCAGTACTTC; CDR3 protein: CASRKTRSYEQYF
clone size: NA; J gene: TRBJ1-2; D gene: NA; V gene: TRBV19; CDR3 DNA: TGTGCCAGTAGTACCCAAACCCGGGACACCTGGGGCTATGGCTACACCTTC; CDR3 protein: CASSTQTRDTWGYGYTF
clone size: NA; J gene: TRBJ2-3; D gene: TRBD2; V gene: TRBV19; CDR3 DNA: TGTGCCAGTAGTACCGGACTAGCGGGCACAGATACGCAGTATTTT; CDR3 protein: CASSTGLAGTDTQYF
clone size: NA; J gene: TRBJ1-2; D gene: NA; V gene: TRBV28; CDR3 DNA: TGTGCCAGCAGTTTACCGGGGAGGGATGGCTATGGCTACACCTTC; CDR3 protein: CASSLPGRDGYGYTF
clone size: NA; J gene: TRBJ2-7; D gene: TRBD2; V gene: TRBV28; CDR3 DNA: TGTGCCAGCACATCCCCCCGGCGGGGGGCGGGGGAGCAGTACTTC; CDR3 protein: CASTSPRRGAGEQYF
clone size: few; J gene: TRBJ1-1; D gene: TRBD1; V gene: TRBV24-1; CDR3 DNA: TGTGCCACCAGTGGGGGACAGGCGAACACTGAAGCTTTCTTT; CDR3 protein: CATSGGQANTEAFF
clone size: NA; J gene: TRBJ1-1; D gene: NA; V gene: TRBV19; CDR3 DNA: TGTGCCAGTAGTATGGAAACTTCCCTCGAGGGGGGAGCTTTCTTT; CDR3 protein: CASSMETSLEGGAFF
clone size: NA; J gene: TRBJ1-1; D gene: TRBD1; V gene: TRBV5-1; CDR3 DNA: TGCGCCAGCAGCTTGGACCGACAGGGTGGTGAAGCTTTCTTT; CDR3 protein: CASSLDRQGGEAFF
clone size: NA; J gene: TRBJ1-1; D gene: NA; V gene: TRBV5-4; CDR3 DNA: TGTGCCAGCAGCTTGAACACTGAAGCTTTCTTT; CDR3 protein: CASSLNTEAFF
clone size: NA; J gene: TRBJ2-3; D gene: NA; V gene: TRBV29-1; CDR3 DNA: TGCAGCGTTGATCAGCGGAGCACAGATACGCAGTATTTT; CDR3 protein: CSVDQRSTDTQYF
clone size: NA; J gene: TRBJ2-3; D gene: TRBD2; V gene: TRBV3-1/TRBV3-2; CDR3 DNA: TGTGCCAGCAGCCAAGCGGCTAGCGGGAGGGCCGGAGATACGCAGTATTTT; CDR3 protein: CASSQAASGRAGDTQYF
clone size: NA; J gene: TRBJ1-2; D gene: NA; V gene: TRBV4-1; CDR3 DNA: TGCGCCAGCAGCCAAGGGAGGTTGGGGGGGGCTAACTATGGCTACACCTTC; CDR3 protein: CASSQGRLGGANYGYTF
clone size: NA; J gene: TRBJ2-5; D gene: TRBD2; V gene: TRBV10-2; CDR3 DNA: TGCGCCGCACAAGCGGGAGGGGGGGAGACCCAGTACTTC; CDR3 protein: CAAQAGGGETQYF
clone size: NA; J gene: TRBJ1-2; D gene: NA; V gene: TRBV28; CDR3 DNA: TGTGCCAGCAGTTTTTCCGCCCGGCCCATCTATGGCTACACCTTC; CDR3 protein: CASSFSARPIYGYTF
clone size: once; J gene: TRBJ2-2; D gene: NA; V gene: TRBV7-8; CDR3 DNA: TGTGCCAGCAGCTTAATGGGGACCGGGGAGCTGTTTTTT; CDR3 protein: CASSLMGTGELFF
clone size: once; J gene: TRBJ1-1; D gene: NA; V gene: TRBV28; CDR3 DNA: TGTGCCAGCAGTTCGTACCCCCGGGGAATGTGGGCTTTCTTT; CDR3 protein: CASSSYPRGMWAFF
clone size: NA; J gene: TRBJ2-2; D gene: NA; V gene: TRBV5-4; CDR3 DNA: TGTGCCAGCAGCACCCCTGGGGGCGGTTGGAACACCGGGGAGCTGTTTTTT; CDR3 protein: CASSTPGGGWNTGELFF
clone size: NA; J gene: TRBJ2-1; D gene: TRBD2; V gene: TRBV10-3; CDR3 DNA: TGTGCCATCAGTGAGGGGACTAGCGGGAGAAACATACTTAATGAGCAGTTCTTC; CDR3 protein: CAISEGTSGRNILNEQFF
clone size: NA; J gene: TRBJ2-3; D gene: NA; V gene: TRBV4-3; CDR3 DNA: TGCGCCAGCAGACCCCAGGGCCAAGCGGATACGCAGTATTTT; CDR3 protein: CASRPQGQADTQYF
clone size: NA; J gene: TRBJ1-5; D gene: TRBD1; V gene: TRBV27; CDR3 DNA: TGTGCCAGCAGAATAACCGGGACAGTGAATCAGCCCCAGCATTTT; CDR3 protein: CASRITGTVNQPQHF
clone size: NA; J gene: TRBJ1-6; D gene: NA; V gene: TRBV18; CDR3 DNA: TGTGCCAGCTCTCCCGGAGGTGGGATAAATTCACCCCTCCACTTT; CDR3 protein: CASSPGGGINSPLHF
clone size: NA; J gene: TRBJ2-3; D gene: NA; V gene: TRBV29-1; CDR3 DNA: TGCAGCGTTGAATCCTCCGGAACAGATACGCAGTATTTT; CDR3 protein: CSVESSGTDTQYF
clone size: NA; J gene: TRBJ1-1; D gene: NA; V gene: TRBV19; CDR3 DNA: TGTGCCAGTAGTATGCGTCGGGGCCTCGCGGCTGAAGCTTTCTTT; CDR3 protein: CASSMRRGLAAEAFF
clone size: NA; J gene: TRBJ1-1; D gene: TRBD1; V gene: TRBV19; CDR3 DNA: TGTGCCAGTAGTATTGCTTATTTGTTGCAGGGGGACACTGAAGCTTTCTTT; CDR3 protein: CASSIAYLLQGDTEAFF
clone size: NA; J gene: TRBJ2-7; D gene: TRBD2; V gene: TRBV28; CDR3 DNA: TGTGCCAGCAGTAGAAGGCGAGGGAGCGGGAGCTCCCACGAGCAGTACTTC; CDR3 protein: CASSRRRGSGSSHEQYF
clone size: NA; J gene: TRBJ1-6; D gene: TRBD1; V gene: TRBV11-2; CDR3 DNA: TGTGCCAGCAGCCGAGGACAGGGGTCCTATAATTCACCCCTCCACTTT; CDR3 protein: CASSRGQGSYNSPLHF
clone size: NA; J gene: TRBJ1-2; D gene: NA; V gene: TRBV2; CDR3 DNA: TGTGCCAGCAGTGAAGTTTGGGGCCATACTAACTATGGCTACACCTTC; CDR3 protein: CASSEVWGHTNYGYTF
clone size: NA; J gene: TRBJ2-1; D gene: TRBD2; V gene: TRBV4-2; CDR3 DNA: TGTGCCAGCAGCCCCTCGGGACTAGCGGGACAAAGGGACAATGAGCAGTTCTTC; CDR3 protein: CASSPSGLAGQRDNEQFF
clone size: NA; J gene: TRBJ2-5; D gene: NA; V gene: TRBV5-4; CDR3 DNA: TGTGCCAGCAGCTTGCGAGAAGAGACCCAGTACTTC; CDR3 protein: CASSLREETQYF
clone size: NA; J gene: TRBJ2-1; D gene: TRBD2; V gene: TRBV19; CDR3 DNA: TGTGCCAGTAGTCCTGGGACTAGCGGGAGTTCTCGTGAGCAGTTCTTC; CDR3 protein: CASSPGTSGSSREQFF
clone size: NA; J gene: TRBJ1-1; D gene: NA; V gene: TRBV7-8; CDR3 DNA: TGTGCCAGCAGCTTAGGGGCCCCGAACACTGAAGCTTTCTTT; CDR3 protein: CASSLGAPNTEAFF
clone size: NA; J gene: TRBJ2-1; D gene: TRBD2; V gene: TRBV11-2; CDR3 DNA: TGTGCCAGCAGCTTAGAGCGCGGGGGGGTAAGCTCCTACAATGAGCAGTTCTTC; CDR3 protein: CASSLERGGVSSYNEQFF
clone size: NA; J gene: TRBJ2-1; D gene: NA; V gene: TRBV5-4; CDR3 DNA: TGTGCCAGCAGCTTGGGGCAGGGCCCCTACAATGAGCAGTTCTTC; CDR3 protein: CASSLGQGPYNEQFF
clone size: NA; J gene: TRBJ2-5; D gene: NA; V gene: TRBV20-1; CDR3 DNA: TGCAGTGCTAGTGTTCTCGGGACCGGTCAAGAGACCCAGTACTTC; CDR3 protein: CSASVLGTGQETQYF
clone size: NA; J gene: TRBJ2-1; D gene: NA; V gene: TRBV14; CDR3 DNA: TGTGCCAGCAGCCTGCGGCGAGAAGGGGTTGAGCAGTTCTTC; CDR3 protein: CASSLRREGVEQFF
clone size: NA; J gene: TRBJ1-6; D gene: NA; V gene: TRBV27; CDR3 DNA: TGTGCCAGCAGCGTTCTCGGGGGAGGAAATTCACCCCTCCACTTT; CDR3 protein: CASSVLGGGNSPLHF
clone size: once; J gene: TRBJ2-7; D gene: NA; V gene: TRBV7-3; CDR3 DNA: TGTGCCAGCAGCCCCAACGTTGACGGGTTGGGCGAGCAGTACTTC; CDR3 protein: CASSPNVDGLGEQYF
clone size: once; J gene: TRBJ1-1; D gene: NA; V gene: TRBV27; CDR3 DNA: TGTGCCAGCAGTTTACCGGGACTTGAAGCCCCTTTCTTT; CDR3 protein: CASSLPGLEAPFF
clone size: few; J gene: TRBJ1-2; D gene: TRBD1; V gene: TRBV2; CDR3 DNA: TGTGCCAGCAGTGAAGGGACAGGGCTCGGTCTTTTCGGCTACACCTTC; CDR3 protein: CASSEGTGLGLFGYTF
clone size: once; J gene: TRBJ2-7; D gene: TRBD1; V gene: TRBV2; CDR3 DNA: TGTGCCAGCATTGGCCAGGGGGTAACCTACGAGCAGTACTTC; CDR3 protein: CASIGQGVTYEQYF
clone size: few; J gene: TRBJ2-2; D gene: NA; V gene: TRBV6-2/TRBV6-3; CDR3 DNA: TGTGCCAGCAGCAAGACCATCACCGGGGAGCTGTTTTTT; CDR3 protein: CASSKTITGELFF
clone size: NA; J gene: TRBJ1-2; D gene: TRBD1; V gene: TRBV2; CDR3 DNA: TGTGCCAGCAGTGAAGAGGGGGCGCTAAACTATGGCTACACCTTC; CDR3 protein: CASSEEGALNYGYTF
clone size: NA; J gene: TRBJ2-7; D gene: NA; V gene: TRBV6-5; CDR3 DNA: TGTGCCAGCTACCCGGCATCGGGACACTACGAGCAGTACTTC; CDR3 protein: CASYPASGHYEQYF